Described below is a single T cell receptor beta chain sequence and its context. The data are from a study of blood T cell repertoires in COVID-19. Sequenced by immunoSEQ multiplex PCR; TCRdb stores in-frame clones only, minus some. The table lists 35,000 to 50,000 clones, around three quarters of them singletons. Germline V lookup: CDR1 LNHDA, CDR2 SQIVND (reference sequence). CDR3 size: 15 residues. V was clipped by 2 bases and J by 5 bases; unmatched bases: 9. The TCR was taken from a man older than 75 with acute or convalescent COVID-19. Specimen: peripheral blood. The chain combines TRBV19 with TRBJ2-7, with 7 bases fitting TRBD2. The CDR3 nucleotides are TGTGCCAGTAGTATACTCCCGGGGGGAGTGAACGAGCAGTACTTC. Amino acid sequence: CASSILPGGVNEQYF.